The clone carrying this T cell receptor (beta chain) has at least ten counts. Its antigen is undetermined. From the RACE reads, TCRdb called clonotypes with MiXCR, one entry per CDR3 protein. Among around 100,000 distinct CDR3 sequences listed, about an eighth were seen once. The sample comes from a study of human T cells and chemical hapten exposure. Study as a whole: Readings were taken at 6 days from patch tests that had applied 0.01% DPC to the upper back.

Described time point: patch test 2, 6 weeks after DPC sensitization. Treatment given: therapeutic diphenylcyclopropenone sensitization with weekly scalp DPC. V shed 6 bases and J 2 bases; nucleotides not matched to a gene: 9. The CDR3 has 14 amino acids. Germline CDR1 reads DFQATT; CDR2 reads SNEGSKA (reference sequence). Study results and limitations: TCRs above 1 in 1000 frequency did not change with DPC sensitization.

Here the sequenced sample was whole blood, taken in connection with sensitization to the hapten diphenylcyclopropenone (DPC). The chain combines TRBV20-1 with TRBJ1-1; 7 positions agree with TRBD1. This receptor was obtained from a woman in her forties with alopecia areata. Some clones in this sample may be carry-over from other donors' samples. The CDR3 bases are TGCAGTGCCGAGACAGGGTGGGGAAACACTGAAGCTTTCTTT. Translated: CSAETGWGNTEAFF.